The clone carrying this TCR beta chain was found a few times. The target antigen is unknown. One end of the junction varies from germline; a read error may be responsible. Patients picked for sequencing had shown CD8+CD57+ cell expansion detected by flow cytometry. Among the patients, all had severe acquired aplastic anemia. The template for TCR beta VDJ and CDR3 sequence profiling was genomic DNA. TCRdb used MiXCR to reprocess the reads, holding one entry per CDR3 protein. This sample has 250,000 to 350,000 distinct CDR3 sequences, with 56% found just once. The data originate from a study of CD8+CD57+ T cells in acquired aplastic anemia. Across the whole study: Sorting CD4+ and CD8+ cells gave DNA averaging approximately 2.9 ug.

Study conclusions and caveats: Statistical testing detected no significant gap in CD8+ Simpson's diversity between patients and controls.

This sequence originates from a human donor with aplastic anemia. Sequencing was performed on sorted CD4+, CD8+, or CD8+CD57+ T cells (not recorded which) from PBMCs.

CDR3 nucleotides: TGTGCCAGCAGTTCGTCCCGGGACTTTAACAATGGGCAGTTCTTC. Amino acid sequence: CASSSSRDFNNGQFF. The rearrangement links TRBV6-2 or TRBV6-3 to TRBJ2-1; weak D call: TRBD2 (6 bases). CDR1 and CDR2 (germline): MNHEY, SVGEGT. The CDR3 runs to 15 residues.